This TCR beta chain was captured in a study of CD4 T cells in relation to SARS-CoV-2 and coronaviruses. V was trimmed by 5 bases and J by 6 bases, leaving 16 bases between them. The CDR3 contains 14 residues. Germline V gene sequence: CDR1 SEHNR, CDR2 FQNEAQ (reference sequence). CD4+ T cells from unexposed donors were obtained before the COVID-19 pandemic (2011-2018). The assay was immunoSEQ multiplex PCR, and TCRdb's table has in-frame clones only and misses some. The repertoire has some 65,000 clones, 80% to 90% of them found once; the top ten carry roughly 1.6%. The sequenced sample was memory CD4+ T cells from PBMCs. The sequence was collected from a human donor in good health. This chain joins TRBV7-9 and TRBJ1-2, with a possible D match to TRBD1 (5 bases). The CDR3 region is CASSPGGESDGYTF. The CDR3 DNA reads TGTGCCAGCAGCCCCGGGGGAGAGTCGGATGGCTACACCTTC.